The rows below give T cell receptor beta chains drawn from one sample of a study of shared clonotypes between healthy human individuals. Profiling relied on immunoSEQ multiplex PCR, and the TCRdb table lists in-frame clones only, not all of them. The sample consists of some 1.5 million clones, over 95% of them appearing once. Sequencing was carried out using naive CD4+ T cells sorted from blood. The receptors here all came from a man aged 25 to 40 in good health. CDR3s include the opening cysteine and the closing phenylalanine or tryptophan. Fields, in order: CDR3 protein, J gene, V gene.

CASSLTGARDTEAFF	TRBJ1-1	TRBV5-5
CASSEATGKNTEAFF	TRBJ1-1	TRBV28
CASSLRKGVNQPQHF	TRBJ1-5	TRBV28
CASSFASTDTQYF	TRBJ2-3	TRBV7-9
CASSHSLGPNEKLFF	TRBJ1-4	TRBV7-8
CASSYLGDNYEQYF	TRBJ2-7	TRBV6-5
CASSLGTNQPQHF	TRBJ1-5	TRBV7-2
CASSPGAGNYGYTF	TRBJ1-2	TRBV7-9
CSARRTGYTF	TRBJ1-2	TRBV20-1
CASSPRRARRDTDTQYF	TRBJ2-3	TRBV11-2
CASSEFDGGKNIQYF	TRBJ2-4	TRBV25-1